This T cell receptor beta chain was found in a study of cytotoxic CD8 clonotypes in ibrutinib-treated CLL. The CDR3 consists of 14 residues. The germline V gene encodes CDR1 GTSNPN and CDR2 SVGIG (reference sequence). V dropped 3 bases and J dropped 0; count of bases not matched to a gene: 4. The data were produced by immunoSEQ multiplex PCR, yet TCRdb's version contains in-frame clones alone and is incomplete. The data contain 97,000 or so clones, approximately 78% of them singletons. The specimen comprised PBMCs, sampled after 12 months of ibrutinib treatment. The receptor was isolated from a human donor with chronic lymphocytic leukemia. The chain employs TRBV30 and TRBJ1-1; 7 positions match TRBD1. In nucleotides, the CDR3 is TGTGCCTGGAGCAAGGGGGCGGTGAACACTGAAGCTTTCTTT. Translated, it gives CAWSKGAVNTEAFF.